This is a list of T cell receptor beta chains from one sample in a study of spatial heterogeneity in lung cancer. TCRdb passed the 5' RACE reads through MiXCR, listing each CDR3 protein once. The sample includes about 38,000 distinct CDR3 sequences, around 7.2% of them seen just once. The sequences come from PBMCs, collected at surgery. These receptors were obtained from a male donor with early-stage non-small cell lung cancer. The CDR3 runs from the conserved cysteine through the conserved F or W. D genes are given only for firm matches. Part of the rows lack a size; the others show once, few, many or a class for expanded clones.

abundance | j_gene | d_gene | len | v_gene | CDR3aa | CDR3nt
many | TRBJ1-5 | TRBD1 | 15 | TRBV2 | CASRNGQGSHQPQHF | TGTGCCAGCAGAAATGGACAGGGTTCTCATCAGCCCCAGCATTTT
few | TRBJ2-5 | TRBD1 | 15 | TRBV6-5 | CASSYSSTGGETQYF | TGTGCCAGCAGTTACTCGTCCACAGGGGGGGAGACCCAGTACTTC
- | TRBJ2-7 | TRBD2 | 15 | TRBV7-2 | CASSTAGTRVGEQYF | TGTGCCAGCAGCACGGCCGGGACTAGGGTAGGGGAGCAGTACTTC
many | TRBJ2-6 | - | 16 | TRBV12-3/TRBV12-4 | CASSFTGTSGANVLTF | TGTGCCAGCAGTTTCACTGGGACGAGCGGGGCCAACGTCCTGACTTTC
- | TRBJ1-5 | - | 15 | TRBV21-1 | CASRVGGVSNQPQHF | TGTGCCAGCAGAGTAGGGGGCGTCAGCAATCAGCCCCAGCATTTT
many | TRBJ2-1 | - | 13 | TRBV7-2 | CASSTPTAGEQFF | TGTGCCAGCAGCACCCCGACGGCGGGGGAGCAGTTCTTC
many | TRBJ1-1 | - | 14 | TRBV12-3/TRBV12-4 | CASSFETKGTEAFF | TGTGCCAGCAGTTTCGAAACCAAAGGGACTGAAGCTTTCTTT
- | TRBJ1-2 | - | 13 | TRBV7-8 | CASSLGPDYGYTF | TGTGCCAGCAGCTTAGGGCCGGACTATGGCTACACCTTC
many | TRBJ2-4 | - | 14 | TRBV6-2/TRBV6-3 | CASSQTVAKNIQYF | TGTGCCAGCAGCCAAACCGTTGCCAAAAACATTCAGTACTTC
many | TRBJ1-6 | TRBD1 | 18 | TRBV5-1 | CASSVGAPTGDYNSPLHF | TGCGCCAGCAGCGTGGGGGCACCAACAGGGGATTATAATTCACCCCTCCACTTT
- | TRBJ2-7 | TRBD1 | 15 | TRBV5-5 | CASSSGQGALGEQYF | TGTGCCAGCAGCTCGGGACAGGGGGCTTTAGGGGAGCAGTACTTC
- | TRBJ1-2 | - | 14 | TRBV2 | CASSEKTEAYGYTF | TGTGCCAGCAGTGAAAAGACAGAAGCCTATGGCTACACCTTC
many | TRBJ1-1 | - | 13 | TRBV7-2 | CASSSPQGTEAFF | TGTGCCAGCAGCTCACCACAGGGAACTGAAGCTTTCTTT
many | TRBJ2-7 | - | 14 | TRBV3-1 | CASSKRTVTYEQYF | TGTGCCAGCAGCAAACGGACAGTCACTTACGAGCAGTACTTC
many | TRBJ1-2 | TRBD1 | 15 | TRBV12-3/TRBV12-4 | CASSAPGQGTDGYTF | TGTGCCAGCAGTGCGCCGGGACAGGGTACGGATGGCTACACCTTC
many | TRBJ1-5 | - | 15 | TRBV11-2 | CASSLAAAPNQPQHF | TGTGCCAGCAGCTTAGCCGCCGCTCCCAATCAGCCCCAGCATTTT
many | TRBJ2-3 | - | 13 | TRBV7-2 | CASSGQLEDTQYF | TGTGCCAGCAGCGGACAACTTGAAGATACGCAGTATTTT
- | TRBJ2-7 | - | 11 | TRBV12-3/TRBV12-4 | CASSYSYEQYF | TGTGCCAGCAGTTACAGCTACGAGCAGTACTTC
- | TRBJ2-3 | TRBD1 | 15 | TRBV6-2/TRBV6-3 | CASSHGQGYTDTQYF | TGTGCCAGCAGCCACGGACAGGGTTACACAGATACGCAGTATTTT